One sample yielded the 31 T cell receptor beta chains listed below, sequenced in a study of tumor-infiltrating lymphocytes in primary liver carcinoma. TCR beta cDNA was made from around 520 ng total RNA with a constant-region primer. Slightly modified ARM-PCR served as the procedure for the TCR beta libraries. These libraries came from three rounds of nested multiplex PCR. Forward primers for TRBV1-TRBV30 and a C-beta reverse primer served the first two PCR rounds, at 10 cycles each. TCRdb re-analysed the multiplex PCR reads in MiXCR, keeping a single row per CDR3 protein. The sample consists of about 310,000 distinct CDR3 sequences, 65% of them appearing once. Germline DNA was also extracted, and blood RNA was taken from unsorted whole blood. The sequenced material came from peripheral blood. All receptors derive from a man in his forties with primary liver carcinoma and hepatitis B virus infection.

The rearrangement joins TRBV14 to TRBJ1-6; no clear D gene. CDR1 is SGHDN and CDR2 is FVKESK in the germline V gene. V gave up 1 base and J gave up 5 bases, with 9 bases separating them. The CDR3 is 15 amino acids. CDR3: CASSQGGRDNSPLHF. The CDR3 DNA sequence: TGTGCCAGCAGCCAAGGAGGACGGGATAATTCACCCCTCCACTTT.

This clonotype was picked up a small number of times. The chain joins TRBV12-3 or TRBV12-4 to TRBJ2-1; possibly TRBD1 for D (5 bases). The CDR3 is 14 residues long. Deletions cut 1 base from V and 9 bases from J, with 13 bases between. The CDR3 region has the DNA TGTGCCAGCAGTTTAGGGGATTCAAGGGGTGAGCAGTTCTTC. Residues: CASSLGDSRGEQFF.

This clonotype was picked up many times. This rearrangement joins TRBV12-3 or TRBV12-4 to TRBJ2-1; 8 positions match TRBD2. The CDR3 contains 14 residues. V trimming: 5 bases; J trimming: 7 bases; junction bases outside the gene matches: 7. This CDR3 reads CASSLGLGSNEQFF. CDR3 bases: TGTGCCAGCAGTCTGGGACTAGGGTCGAATGAGCAGTTCTTC.

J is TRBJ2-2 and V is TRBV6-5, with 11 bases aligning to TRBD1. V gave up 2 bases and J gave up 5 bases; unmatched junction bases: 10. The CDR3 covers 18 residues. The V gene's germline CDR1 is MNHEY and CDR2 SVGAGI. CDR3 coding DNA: TGTGCCAGCAGTTACAATGGGACAGGGGGGGCGAGTACCGGGGAGCTGTTTTTT. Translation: CASSYNGTGGASTGELFF.

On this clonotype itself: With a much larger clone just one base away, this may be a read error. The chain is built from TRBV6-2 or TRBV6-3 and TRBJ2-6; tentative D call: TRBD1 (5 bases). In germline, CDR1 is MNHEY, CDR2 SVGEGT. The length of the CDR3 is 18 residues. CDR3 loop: CASGITPRALSGTNVLTF. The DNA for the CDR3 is TGTGCCAGCGGGATAACCCCCAGGGCCCTCTCTGGGACCAACGTCCTGACTTTC.

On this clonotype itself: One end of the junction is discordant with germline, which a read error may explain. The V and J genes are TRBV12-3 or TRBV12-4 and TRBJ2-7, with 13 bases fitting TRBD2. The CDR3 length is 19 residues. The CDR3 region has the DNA TGTACCAGCAGTTCCCACGGACTAGCGGGAGCCCCAAGCTCCTACGAGCAGTACTTC. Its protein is CTSSSHGLAGAPSSYEQYF.

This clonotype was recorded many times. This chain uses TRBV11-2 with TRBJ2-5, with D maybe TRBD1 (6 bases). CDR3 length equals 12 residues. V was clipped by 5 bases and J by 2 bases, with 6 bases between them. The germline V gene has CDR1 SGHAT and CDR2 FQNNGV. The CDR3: CASSGQQETQYF. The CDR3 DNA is TGTGCCAGCAGCGGACAGCAAGAGACCCAGTACTTC.

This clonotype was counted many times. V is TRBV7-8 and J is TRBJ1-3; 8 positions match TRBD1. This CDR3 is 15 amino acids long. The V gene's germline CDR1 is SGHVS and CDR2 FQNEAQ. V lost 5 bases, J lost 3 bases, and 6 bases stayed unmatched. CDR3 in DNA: TGTGCCAGCAGCCCGGGACAGGATAGTGGAAACACCATATATTTT. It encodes CASSPGQDSGNTIYF.

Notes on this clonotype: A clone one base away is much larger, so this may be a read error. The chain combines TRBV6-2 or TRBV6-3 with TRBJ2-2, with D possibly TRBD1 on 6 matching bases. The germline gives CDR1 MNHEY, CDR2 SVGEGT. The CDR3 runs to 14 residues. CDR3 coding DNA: TGTGCCAGCAGTCCCGACAGGAACATCGGGGAGCTGTTTTTT. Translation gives CASSPDRNIGELFF.

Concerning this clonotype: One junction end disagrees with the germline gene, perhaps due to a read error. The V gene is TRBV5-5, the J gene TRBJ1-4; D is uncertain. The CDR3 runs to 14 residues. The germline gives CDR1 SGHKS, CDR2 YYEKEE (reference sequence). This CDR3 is CASSLGTFNERLFF. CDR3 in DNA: TGTGCCAGCAGCTTGGGAACTTTTAATGAAAGACTGTTTTTT.

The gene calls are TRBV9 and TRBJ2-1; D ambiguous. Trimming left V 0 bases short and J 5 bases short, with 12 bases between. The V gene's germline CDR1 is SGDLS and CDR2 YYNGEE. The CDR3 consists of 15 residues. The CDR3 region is CASSVVGQVNNEQFF. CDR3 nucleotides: TGTGCCAGCAGCGTAGTAGGGCAGGTGAACAATGAGCAGTTCTTC.

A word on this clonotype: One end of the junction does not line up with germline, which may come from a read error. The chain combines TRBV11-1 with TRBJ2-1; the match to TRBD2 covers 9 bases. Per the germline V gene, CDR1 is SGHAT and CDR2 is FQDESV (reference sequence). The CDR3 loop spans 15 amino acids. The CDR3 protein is CASSFLAGAYNEHFF. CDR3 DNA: TGTGCCAGCAGCTTCTTAGCGGGAGCGTACAATGAGCATTTCTTC.

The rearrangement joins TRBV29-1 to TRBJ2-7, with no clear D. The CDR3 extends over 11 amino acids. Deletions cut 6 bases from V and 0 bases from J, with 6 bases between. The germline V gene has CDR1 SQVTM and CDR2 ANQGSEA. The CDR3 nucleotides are TGCAGCGTGGCCGGCTCCTACGAGCAGTACTTC. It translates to CSVAGSYEQYF.

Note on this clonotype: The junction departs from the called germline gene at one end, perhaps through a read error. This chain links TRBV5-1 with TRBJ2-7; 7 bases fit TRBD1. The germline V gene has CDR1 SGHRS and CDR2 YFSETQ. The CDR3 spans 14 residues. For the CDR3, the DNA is TGCACCAGCAGCTTAGGGGGCAGGAGCCACGAGCAGTACTTC. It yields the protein CTSSLGGRSHEQYF.

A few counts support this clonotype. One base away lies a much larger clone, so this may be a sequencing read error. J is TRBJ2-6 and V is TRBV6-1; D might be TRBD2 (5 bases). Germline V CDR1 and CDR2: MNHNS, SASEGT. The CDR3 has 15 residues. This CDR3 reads CASSEAGYGVNVLTF. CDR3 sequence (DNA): TGTGCCAGCAGTGAAGCGGGGTACGGGGTCAACGTCCTGACTTTC.

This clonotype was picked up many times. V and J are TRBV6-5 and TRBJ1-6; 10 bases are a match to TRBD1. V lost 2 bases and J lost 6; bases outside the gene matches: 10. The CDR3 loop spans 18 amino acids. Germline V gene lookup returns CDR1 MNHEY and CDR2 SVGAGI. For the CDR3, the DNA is TGTGCCAGCAGTTACCCACGACAGGGGGCGGGGGGTAATTCACCCCTCCACTTT. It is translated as CASSYPRQGAGGNSPLHF.

The chain's CDR3 is CASRASGANTGELFF. In nucleotides, the CDR3 is TGTGCCAGCAGGGCTAGCGGCGCGAACACCGGGGAGCTGTTTTTT. V and J are TRBV6-2 or TRBV6-3 and TRBJ2-2; 7 bases line up with TRBD2. Germline CDR1 MNHEY, CDR2 SVGEGT. This CDR3 contains 15 residues. V was clipped by 6 bases and J by 0 bases; unmatched bases: 4.

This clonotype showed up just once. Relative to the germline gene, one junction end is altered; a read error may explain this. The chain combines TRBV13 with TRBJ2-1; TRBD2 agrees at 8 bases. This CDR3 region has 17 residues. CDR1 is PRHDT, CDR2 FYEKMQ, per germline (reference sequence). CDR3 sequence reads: CASSLEQAGVSYYEQFF. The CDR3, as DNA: TGTGCCAGCAGCCTGGAACAAGCGGGAGTCTCCTACTATGAGCAGTTCTTC.

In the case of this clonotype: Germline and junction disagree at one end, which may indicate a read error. The CDR3 spells CVSRPSVGAGYGYTF. In DNA form, the CDR3 reads TGCGTCAGCAGGCCATCGGTCGGGGCAGGCTATGGCTACACCTTC. J is TRBJ1-2 and V is TRBV4-1; maybe TRBD1 (5 bases). The CDR3 length is 15 residues. From germline, CDR1 is MGHRA and CDR2 YSYEKL.

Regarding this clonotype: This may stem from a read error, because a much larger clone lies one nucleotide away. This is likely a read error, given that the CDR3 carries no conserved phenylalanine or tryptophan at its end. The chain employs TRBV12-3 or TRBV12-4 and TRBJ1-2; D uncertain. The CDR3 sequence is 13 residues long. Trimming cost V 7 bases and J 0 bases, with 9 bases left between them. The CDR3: CASTLTPNYGYTL. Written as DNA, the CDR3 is TGTGCCAGCACCCTGACACCTAACTATGGCTACACCCTC.

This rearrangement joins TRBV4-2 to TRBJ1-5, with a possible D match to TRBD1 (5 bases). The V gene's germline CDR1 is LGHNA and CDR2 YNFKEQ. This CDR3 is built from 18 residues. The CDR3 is CVSSQDRIGGTSRQPQHF. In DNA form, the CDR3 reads TGTGTCAGTAGCCAAGATAGAATTGGTGGGACCTCCAGGCAGCCCCAGCATTTT.

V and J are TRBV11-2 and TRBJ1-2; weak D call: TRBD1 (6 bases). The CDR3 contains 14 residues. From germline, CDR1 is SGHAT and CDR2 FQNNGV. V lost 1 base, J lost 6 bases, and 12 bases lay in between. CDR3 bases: TGTGCCAGCAGCTTAGGGACAGCGAAACATGGCTACACCTTC. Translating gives CASSLGTAKHGYTF.

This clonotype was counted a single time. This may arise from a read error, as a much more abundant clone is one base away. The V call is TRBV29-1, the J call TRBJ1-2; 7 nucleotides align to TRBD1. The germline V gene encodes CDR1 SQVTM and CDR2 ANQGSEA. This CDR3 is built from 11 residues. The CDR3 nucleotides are TGCAGCACCGACAGGGACTATGACTACACCTTC. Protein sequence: CSTDRDYDYTF.

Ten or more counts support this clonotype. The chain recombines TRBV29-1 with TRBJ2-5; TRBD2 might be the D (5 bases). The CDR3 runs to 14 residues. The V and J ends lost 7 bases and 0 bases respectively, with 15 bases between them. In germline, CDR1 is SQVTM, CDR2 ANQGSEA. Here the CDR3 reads CSAPGWGDQETQYF. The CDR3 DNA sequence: TGCAGCGCGCCGGGGTGGGGAGACCAAGAGACCCAGTACTTC.

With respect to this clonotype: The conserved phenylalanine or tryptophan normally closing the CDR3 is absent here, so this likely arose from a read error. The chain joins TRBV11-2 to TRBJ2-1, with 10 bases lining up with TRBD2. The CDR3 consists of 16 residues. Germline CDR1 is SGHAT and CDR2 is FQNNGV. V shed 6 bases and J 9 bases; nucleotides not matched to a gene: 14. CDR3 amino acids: CASREGGAGGLGEQFL. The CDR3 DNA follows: TGTGCCAGCAGGGAGGGTGGAGCGGGAGGGTTGGGTGAGCAGTTCCTC.

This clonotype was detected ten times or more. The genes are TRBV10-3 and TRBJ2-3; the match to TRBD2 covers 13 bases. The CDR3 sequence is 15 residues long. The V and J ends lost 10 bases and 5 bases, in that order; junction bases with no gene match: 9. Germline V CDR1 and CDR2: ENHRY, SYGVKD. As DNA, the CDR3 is TGTGCCACCTCGATACTAGCGGGAGGGGGAGATACGCAGTATTTT. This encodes CATSILAGGGDTQYF.

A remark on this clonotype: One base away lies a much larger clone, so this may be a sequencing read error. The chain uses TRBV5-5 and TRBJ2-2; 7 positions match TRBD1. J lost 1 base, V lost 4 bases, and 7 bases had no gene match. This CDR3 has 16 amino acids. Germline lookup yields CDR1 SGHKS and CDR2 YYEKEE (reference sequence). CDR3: CASSILDRMNTGELFF. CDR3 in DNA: TGTGCCAGCAGCATATTGGACAGGATGAACACCGGGGAGCTGTTTTTT.

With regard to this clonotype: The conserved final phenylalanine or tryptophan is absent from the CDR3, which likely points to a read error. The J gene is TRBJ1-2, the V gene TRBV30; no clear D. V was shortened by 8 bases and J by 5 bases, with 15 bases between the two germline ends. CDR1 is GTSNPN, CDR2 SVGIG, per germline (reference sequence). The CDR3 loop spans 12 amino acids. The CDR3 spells CALNGRGYGYTS. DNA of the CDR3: TGTGCCCTAAATGGGCGAGGGTATGGCTACACCTCC.

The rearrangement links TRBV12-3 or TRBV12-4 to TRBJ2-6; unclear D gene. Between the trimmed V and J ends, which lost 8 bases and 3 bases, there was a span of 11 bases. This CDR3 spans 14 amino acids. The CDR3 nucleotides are TGTGCCAGCTTACCCTACTTTGGGGCCAACGTCCTGACTTTC. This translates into CASLPYFGANVLTF.

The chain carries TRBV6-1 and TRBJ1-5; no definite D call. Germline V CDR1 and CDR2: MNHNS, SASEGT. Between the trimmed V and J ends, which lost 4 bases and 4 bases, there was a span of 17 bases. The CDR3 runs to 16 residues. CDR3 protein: CASSGCERILNQPQHF. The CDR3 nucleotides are TGTGCCAGCAGTGGATGCGAGAGGATTCTAAATCAGCCCCAGCATTTT.

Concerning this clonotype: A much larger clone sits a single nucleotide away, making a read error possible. CDR3 in amino acids: CASTMDGERNIEAFF. For the CDR3, the DNA is TGTGCCAGCACCATGGACGGAGAGAGGAACATTGAAGCTTTCTTT. This rearrangement joins TRBV12-3 or TRBV12-4 to TRBJ1-1; D unclear. The CDR3 has 15 residues.